This TCR beta chain is drawn from a study of T cell changes during pregnancy in multiple sclerosis. Sequenced by immunoSEQ multiplex PCR; TCRdb stores in-frame clones only, minus some. The sample carries 70,000 to 95,000 clones, roughly 93% recorded once. J lost 0 bases, V lost 0 bases, and 11 bases had no gene match. The CDR3 extends over 18 amino acids. The germline V gene has CDR1 SGHNT and CDR2 YYREEE (reference sequence). The sequencing used peripheral blood, collected in the third trimester of pregnancy. The sequence was collected from a female donor with multiple sclerosis, enrolled in a pregnancy study. V is TRBV5-4 and J is TRBJ2-7, with 8 bases that match TRBD2. CDR3 nucleotides: TGTGCCAGCAGCTTGGGCGGAACTAGCGGACTAAGCTCCTACGAGCAGTACTTC. Its protein is CASSLGGTSGLSSYEQYF.